A single sample is the source of the 6 T cell receptor beta chains below, sequenced in a study of blood T cells in healthy people across ages. With a J-beta primer mix and a sample-barcoded 5' primer, a second PCR ran about 7 to 12 cycles. TCRdb redid the calling of the 5' RACE reads with MiXCR, one entry per CDR3 protein. The sample consists of about 1.8 million distinct CDR3 sequences, less than 50% of them appearing once. Sequenced material: blood. These receptors originate from a woman aged 35 to 49 in good health.

The rearrangement joins TRBV20-1 to TRBJ2-1, with 7 bases that match TRBD1. V shed 7 bases, J shed 5 bases, and the junction held 8 bases outside the gene matches. The CDR3 sequence is 13 residues long. Germline CDR1 is DFQATT and CDR2 is SNEGSKA (reference sequence). The CDR3 loop reads CSVLKTGNNEQFF. The DNA for the CDR3 is TGCAGTGTCCTGAAGACAGGGAACAATGAGCAGTTCTTC.

The V gene is TRBV28, the J gene TRBJ1-2; 11 nucleotides line up with TRBD1. J gave up 5 bases and V 3 bases, and 5 bases lay outside the gene matches. CDR1 MDHEN and CDR2 SYDVKM come from the germline V gene. The CDR3 extends over 15 amino acids. The CDR3 is CASSLHGTGGYGYTF. In nucleotides, the CDR3 is TGTGCCAGCAGTTTGCATGGGACAGGGGGATATGGCTACACCTTC.

The chain recombines TRBV7-9 with TRBJ1-1, with D possibly TRBD1 on 6 matching bases. V lost 5 bases and J 1 base, leaving 14 bases between the germline ends. CDR1 SEHNR and CDR2 FQNEAQ come from the germline V gene (reference sequence). This CDR3 is built from 15 residues. The CDR3: CASSDRGTTNTEAFF. The DNA for the CDR3 is TGTGCCAGCAGCGATCGAGGGACAACGAACACTGAAGCTTTCTTT.

The V gene is TRBV4-1, the J gene TRBJ2-5, with D maybe TRBD2 (6 bases). Germline V gene data show CDR1 as MGHRA and CDR2 as YSYEKL. This CDR3 has 17 residues. V lost 1 base and J lost 4, with 19 bases in between. The DNA for the CDR3 is TGCGCCAGCAGCCAAGGGGCCAGCGGAGGGTATGGAGAGACCCAGTACTTC. Encoded protein: CASSQGASGGYGETQYF.

This clonotype appeared a few times. This sequence joins TRBV20-1 and TRBJ2-3; TRBD1 agrees at 7 bases. Germline CDR1 and CDR2: DFQATT and SNEGSKA (reference sequence). V shed 5 bases and J 0 bases; nucleotides not matched to a gene: 2. CDR3 size: 13 residues. CDR3 protein: CSAEDRSTDTQYF. The CDR3 DNA is TGCAGTGCTGAGGACAGGAGCACAGATACGCAGTATTTT.

This clonotype appeared a few times. This sequence joins TRBV6-5 and TRBJ2-1; TRBD1 matches at 8 bases. This CDR3 has 14 amino acids. CDR1 and CDR2 from the germline V gene are MNHEY and SVGAGI. The ends lost 6 bases at V and 4 bases at J; junction bases unmatched: 5. The CDR3 reads CASRGQESYNEQFF. CDR3 bases: TGTGCCAGCAGGGGACAGGAGTCGTACAATGAGCAGTTCTTC.